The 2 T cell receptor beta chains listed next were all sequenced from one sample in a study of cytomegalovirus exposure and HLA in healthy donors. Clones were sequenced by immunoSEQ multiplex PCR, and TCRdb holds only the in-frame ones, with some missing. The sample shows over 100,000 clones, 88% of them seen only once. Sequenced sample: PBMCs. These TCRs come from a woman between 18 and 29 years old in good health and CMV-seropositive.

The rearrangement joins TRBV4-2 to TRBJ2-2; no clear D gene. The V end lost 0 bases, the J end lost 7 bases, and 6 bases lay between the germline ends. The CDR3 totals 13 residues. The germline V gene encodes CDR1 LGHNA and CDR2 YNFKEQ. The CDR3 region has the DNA TGTGCCAGCAGCCAAGATTCCATCGGGGAGCTGTTTTTT. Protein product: CASSQDSIGELFF.

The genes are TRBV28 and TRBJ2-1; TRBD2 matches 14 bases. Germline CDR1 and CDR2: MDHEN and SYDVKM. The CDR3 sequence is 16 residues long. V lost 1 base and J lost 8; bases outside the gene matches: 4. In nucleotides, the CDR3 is TGTGCCAGCAGTTTATCAACGACTAGCGGGAGGGATGAGCAGTTCTTC. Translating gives CASSLSTTSGRDEQFF.